A single sample is the source of the 10 T cell receptor beta chains below, sequenced in a study of neurological immune-mediated disorders. Each CDR3 protein gets one entry after TCRdb re-called the 5' RACE reads with MiXCR. The table lists tens of thousands of distinct CDR3 sequences, around 3.3% of them singletons. Input material: PBMCs. Receptors originate from a man aged 40-49 years with multiple sclerosis.

There are many counts of this clonotype. The chain uses TRBV5-5 and TRBJ2-6; the D gene is possibly TRBD1 (6 bases). The CDR3 is 15 residues long. V lost 3 bases and J lost 0, with 7 bases in between. CDR1 and CDR2 (germline): SGHKS, YYEKEE (reference sequence). The CDR3 bases are TGTGCCAGCAGCTGGGGACACTCTGGGGCCAACGTCCTGACTTTC. This translates into CASSWGHSGANVLTF.

This clonotype was recorded many times. The chain links TRBV20-1 to TRBJ1-3, with D possibly TRBD1 on 5 matching bases. There are 12 residues in the CDR3. Germline V CDR1 and CDR2: DFQATT, SNEGSKA (reference sequence). V lost 6 bases, J lost 3 bases, and 9 bases lay in between. CDR3 loop: CSAGGYGNTIYF. DNA of the CDR3: TGCAGTGCCGGGGGGTATGGAAACACCATATATTTT.

This clonotype was detected many times. The V and J genes are TRBV3-1 and TRBJ1-1, with 7 nucleotides matching TRBD1. The CDR3 is made up of 14 amino acids. V was clipped by 5 bases and J by 3 bases; unmatched bases: 6. Germline assignment: CDR1 LGHDT and CDR2 YNNKEL (reference sequence). The CDR3 DNA is TGTGCCAGCAGCTTCCGGGACAGCTACACTGAAGCTTTCTTT. It encodes CASSFRDSYTEAFF. The complete variable domain, with remaining parts taken from reference TRBV3-1 and TRBJ1-1, reads DTAVSQTPKYLVTQMGNDKSIKCEQNLGHDTMYWYKQDSKKFLKIMFSYNNKELIINETVPNRFSPKSPDKAHLNLHINSLELGDSAVYFCASSFRDSYTEAFFGQGTRLTVV.

There are many counts of this clonotype. This chain connects TRBV5-6 to TRBJ2-7, with 7 bases identical to TRBD1. This CDR3 region has 13 residues. The V segment lost 4 bases and the J segment 5 bases; nucleotides outside the gene matches: 6. Germline values: CDR1 SGHDT, CDR2 YYEEEE. CDR3 sequence reads: CASSRGQVNEQYF. In DNA form, the CDR3 reads TGTGCCAGCAGCCGAGGACAGGTTAACGAGCAGTACTTC. The full variable domain, rest sourced from reference TRBV5-6 and TRBJ2-7, is DAGVTQSPTHLIKTRGQQVTLRCSPKSGHDTVSWYQQALGQGPQFIFQYYEEEERQRGNFPDRFSGHQFPNYSSELNVNALLLGDSALYLCASSRGQVNEQYFGPGTRLTVT.

This clonotype appeared many times. This rearrangement joins TRBV5-1 to TRBJ2-5; 7 positions match TRBD1. The CDR3 loop spans 17 amino acids. V lost 1 base, J lost 1 base, and 10 bases stayed unmatched. Germline V CDR1 and CDR2: SGHRS, YFSETQ. CDR3 loop: CASSLYRDSRTQETQYF. The CDR3 DNA reads as TGCGCCAGCAGCTTGTACCGGGACAGCAGAACCCAAGAGACCCAGTACTTC.

This clonotype was seen a handful of times. The rearrangement links TRBV24-1 to TRBJ2-5; 7 nucleotides match TRBD2. Germline loops: CDR1 KGHDR, CDR2 SFDVKD. J lost 0 bases, V lost 2 bases, and 5 bases had no gene match. This CDR3 region has 16 residues. The DNA of the CDR3 is TGTGCCACCAGTGATTCAGCGGGGCCCAACCAAGAGACCCAGTACTTC. Translating gives CATSDSAGPNQETQYF.

This clonotype was observed a few times. This chain connects TRBV5-1 to TRBJ2-2; D gene uncertain. Trimming removed 4 bases from V and 6 bases from J, with 10 bases in between. Germline V gene lookup returns CDR1 SGHRS and CDR2 YFSETQ. CDR3 length: 13 residues. DNA for the CDR3: TGCGCCAGCAGCCCTACCGGCGCCGGGGAGCTGTTTTTT. Translating it yields CASSPTGAGELFF.

This clonotype was found many times. The chain joins TRBV5-1 to TRBJ1-2; D perhaps matches TRBD1 (5 bases). The CDR3 runs 14 residues. CDR1 SGHRS and CDR2 YFSETQ come from the germline V gene. V lost 5 bases and J 1 base, leaving 12 bases between the germline ends. For the CDR3, the DNA is TGCGCCAGCAGGTACACAGGACTTAACTATGGCTACACCTTC. This sequence encodes CASRYTGLNYGYTF.

This clonotype has a count of ten or more. The CDR3 here is CASWTTLEAFF. The CDR3 DNA reads as TGCGCCAGCTGGACAACGCTTGAAGCTTTCTTT. The chain joins TRBV10-2 to TRBJ1-1; possibly TRBD1 for D (5 bases). This CDR3 has 11 residues. The ends were cut back, 8 bases at V and 7 bases at J, with 11 bases in the middle. Germline loops: CDR1 WSHSY, CDR2 SAAADI.

In its sample, this clonotype was seen many times. V usage is TRBV20-1 and J usage is TRBJ2-6; D is unclear. CDR3 length equals 14 residues. Trimming took off 1 base at V and 4 bases at J, with 8 bases between the two ends. Germline V CDR1 and CDR2: DFQATT, SNEGSKA (reference sequence). The CDR3 is CSARGLVGANVLTF. CDR3 in DNA: TGCAGTGCTAGAGGGCTCGTAGGGGCCAACGTCCTGACTTTC.